This is a list of T cell receptor beta chains from one sample in a study of blood T cell repertoires in COVID-19. Assay: immunoSEQ multiplex PCR; the TCRdb copy retains only in-frame clones and omits some. This table holds approximately 300,000 clones, around 88% found once. The sequenced material came from peripheral blood. Source of these receptors: a man aged 40-49 years with acute or convalescent COVID-19. Each CDR3 is given with its conserved first and last residue. The D gene is left open where the match is weak. The size of a clone is reported for some rows only, either as once, few or many, or as a class for expanded clones.

CDR3 length | J gene | clone size | V gene | D gene | CDR3 protein | CDR3 DNA
14 | TRBJ2-7 | . | TRBV11-2 | . | CASSLARPDLEQYF | TGTGCCAGCAGCTTGGCTAGACCCGATCTCGAGCAGTACTTC
14 | TRBJ1-2 | once | TRBV11-2 | . | CASSLDTVYYGYTF | TGTGCCAGCAGCTTAGATACGGTTTACTATGGCTACACCTTC
14 | TRBJ2-7 | . | TRBV6-5 | TRBD2 | CASSYKRGTYEQYF | TGTGCCAGCAGTTATAAGCGGGGGACCTACGAGCAGTACTTC
14 | TRBJ2-7 | . | TRBV28 | TRBD1 | CASSFAGGDYEQYF | TGTGCCAGCAGTTTTGCAGGGGGCGACTACGAGCAGTACTTC
13 | TRBJ1-5 | . | TRBV19 | . | CASRKGSNQPQHF | TGTGCCAGTAGGAAGGGGAGCAATCAGCCCCAGCATTTT
14 | TRBJ1-4 | . | TRBV5-4 | TRBD1 | CASSSPGQGGKLFF | TGTGCCAGCAGTTCTCCGGGACAGGGGGGAAAACTGTTTTTT
14 | TRBJ1-1 | . | TRBV15 | . | CATSRDPMNTEAFF | TGTGCCACCAGCAGAGACCCAATGAACACTGAAGCTTTCTTT
14 | TRBJ1-1 | . | TRBV24-1 | . | CATRDRWGDTEAFF | TGTGCCACCCGTGACAGGTGGGGGGACACTGAAGCTTTCTTT
13 | TRBJ1-2 | . | TRBV11-2 | . | CASSQEGSHGYTF | TGTGCCAGCAGCCAAGAGGGCAGTCATGGCTACACCTTC
14 | TRBJ1-1 | . | TRBV30 | . | CAWSVSRGYTEAFF | TGTGCCTGGAGTGTTTCGCGGGGGTACACTGAAGCTTTCTTT
17 | TRBJ1-4 | . | TRBV29-1 | . | CSVRTSESSPRQEKLFF | TGCAGCGTTCGCACCTCCGAGTCGTCTCCAAGACAGGAAAAACTGTTTTTT
16 | TRBJ2-1 | . | TRBV2 | . | CASKPSGSAVYNEQFF | TGTGCCAGCAAACCCTCGGGGAGCGCCGTCTACAATGAGCAGTTCTTC
15 | TRBJ2-1 | once | TRBV2 | TRBD2 | CASSRLAGGPNEQFF | TGTGCCAGCAGTCGTCTAGCGGGGGGGCCTAATGAGCAGTTCTTC
15 | TRBJ2-5 | . | TRBV6-5 | TRBD2 | CASISSGGNQETQYF | TGTGCCAGCATTTCTAGCGGGGGAAACCAAGAGACCCAGTACTTC
16 | TRBJ2-3 | . | TRBV7-2 | . | CASSFGAGANTDTQYF | TGTGCCAGCAGCTTCGGCGCGGGGGCTAACACAGATACGCAGTATTTT
15 | TRBJ2-1 | . | TRBV11-2 | TRBD2 | CASSFGLAGYNEQFF | TGTGCCAGCAGCTTTGGGCTAGCGGGCTACAATGAGCAGTTCTTC
14 | TRBJ1-2 | . | TRBV9 | . | CASSVDPRDYGYTF | TGTGCCAGCAGCGTAGATCCCAGGGACTATGGCTACACCTTC
15 | TRBJ1-2 | . | TRBV24-1 | TRBD1 | CATSDSTGGNYGYTF | TGTGCCACCAGTGACTCGACAGGGGGAAACTATGGCTACACCTTC
15 | TRBJ2-7 | . | TRBV11-2 | TRBD1 | CASSITGTGTYEQYF | TGTGCCAGCAGCATCACCGGGACAGGGACCTACGAGCAGTACTTC
14 | TRBJ2-7 | . | TRBV4-2 | TRBD1 | CASSQVGTGDEQYF | TGTGCCAGCAGCCAAGTCGGGACAGGGGACGAGCAGTACTTC
11 | TRBJ1-1 | once | TRBV20-1 | . | CSAVHGTMAFF | TGCAGTGCTGTCCACGGGACAATGGCTTTCTTT
15 | TRBJ2-2 | . | TRBV6-6 | . | CASSYAGARTGELFF | TGTGCCAGCAGTTACGCTGGAGCGAGGACCGGGGAGCTGTTTTTT
15 | TRBJ2-4 | . | TRBV4-1 | TRBD1 | CASSQDRGYGNIQYF | TGCGCCAGCAGCCAGGACAGGGGGTATGGAAACATTCAGTACTTC